These 10 T cell receptor beta chains originate from one sample sequenced in a study of T cell responses to AZD1222 COVID-19 vaccine. The repertoire was sequenced with immunoSEQ multiplex PCR; TCRdb's copy has only in-frame clones and lacks some. This sample has some 150,000 clones, with roughly 90% found just once. The sample here was peripheral blood, taken 28 days after the second AZD1222 dose. These receptors all stem from an adult who received the AZD1222 COVID-19 vaccine.

The chain is built from TRBV2 and TRBJ1-1, with D possibly matching TRBD1 (5 bases). The length of the CDR3 is 14 residues. Germline V lookup: CDR1 SNHLY, CDR2 FYNNEI. Trimming took off 9 bases at V and 1 base at J, with 15 bases between the two ends. This CDR3 reads CASGPRGRNTEAFF. The CDR3 DNA follows: TGTGCCAGTGGACCTCGGGGGAGGAACACTGAAGCTTTCTTT.

V gene TRBV15 combines with J gene TRBJ1-3, with 9 positions matching TRBD1. Trimming at V came to 0 bases and at J to 4 bases, leaving 10 bases not matched to a gene. Germline-derived CDR1 and CDR2 are LNHNV and YYDKDF (reference sequence). This CDR3 is built from 18 residues. The CDR3 bases are TGTGCCACCAGCAGAGAGGTTCGACAGGGGGTTTCCGGAAACACCATATATTTT. Its translation is CATSREVRQGVSGNTIYF.

The chain combines TRBV18 with TRBJ1-1; no reliable D call. V was shortened by 4 bases and J by 1 base, with 10 bases between the two germline ends. The length of the CDR3 is 14 residues. Germline V gives CDR1 KGHSH, CDR2 LQKENI. The CDR3 loop is CASSLVTENTEAFF. The CDR3 nucleotides are TGTGCCAGCTCACTGGTTACAGAGAACACTGAAGCTTTCTTT. Combining the CDR3 with reference TRBV18 and TRBJ1-1 gives the whole variable domain NAGVMQNPRHLVRRRGQEARLRCSPMKGHSHVYWYRQLPEEGLKFMVYLQKENIIDESGMPKERFSAEFPKEGPSILRIQQVVRGDSAAYFCASSLVTENTEAFFGQGTRLTVV.

This chain uses TRBV24-1 with TRBJ2-3; tentative D call: TRBD1 (5 bases). From germline, CDR1 is KGHDR and CDR2 SFDVKD. The ends were cut back, 0 bases at V and 3 bases at J, with 9 bases in the middle. The CDR3 spans 15 residues. In nucleotides, the CDR3 is TGTGCCACCAGTGATTTGGGGCAGGGAACAGATACGCAGTATTTT. This sequence encodes CATSDLGQGTDTQYF.

The V and J genes are TRBV18 and TRBJ1-1; D ambiguous. The CDR3 totals 13 residues. V was pared by 0 bases and J by 4 bases, with 6 bases between. From germline, CDR1 is KGHSH and CDR2 LQKENI. The CDR3 DNA reads TGTGCCAGCTCACCACCCGGTATCACTGAAGCTTTCTTT. Its protein is CASSPPGITEAFF.

This rearrangement joins TRBV18 to TRBJ1-1, with D unclear. The germline CDR1 and CDR2 sequences are KGHSH and LQKENI. The ends were cut back, 2 bases at V and 9 bases at J, with 10 bases in the middle. This CDR3 is 12 amino acids long. The CDR3 sequence: CASSPTGEKAFF. The CDR3, as DNA: TGTGCCAGCTCACCAACGGGCGAAAAAGCTTTCTTT.

This clone was seen a handful of times. This chain connects TRBV6-5 to TRBJ2-2; the D is unclear. The germline V and J ends were trimmed by 5 bases and 3 bases, with 13 bases remaining between them. There are 15 residues in the CDR3. Looked up from germline, CDR1 is MNHEY and CDR2 is SVGAGI. The CDR3 nucleotides read TGTGCCAGCAGTCGAGGATACCGGTACACCGGGGAGCTGTTTTTT. Its translation is CASSRGYRYTGELFF.

DNA for the CDR3: TGTGCCAGCAGCTACGGCGTCCCGGGACAGGTCTCAAGGGAGACCCAGTACTTC. It is translated as CASSYGVPGQVSRETQYF. The rearrangement links TRBV11-2 to TRBJ2-5; 8 nucleotides agree with TRBD1. With 4 bases clipped from V and 5 bases from J, the junction kept 18 bases outside the gene matches. Germline V lookup: CDR1 SGHAT, CDR2 FQNNGV. The CDR3 loop spans 18 amino acids.

The V gene is TRBV11-3, the J gene TRBJ1-2, with D perhaps matching TRBD1 (5 bases). This CDR3 is 14 amino acids long. The germline gives CDR1 SGHNT, CDR2 YENEEA. The ends were cut back, 1 base at V and 3 bases at J, with 9 bases in the middle. The CDR3 coding sequence is TGTGCCAGCAGCTTAGTTGGGGGGGACTATGGCTACACCTTC. Its translation is CASSLVGGDYGYTF. Using reference TRBV11-3 and TRBJ1-2 for the parts outside the CDR3, the full variable domain is EAGVVQSPRYKIIEKKQPVAFWCNPISGHNTLYWYLQNLGQGPELLIRYENEEAVDDSQLPKDRFSAERLKGVDSTLKIQPAELGDSAVYLCASSLVGGDYGYTFGSGTRLTVV.

The rearrangement links TRBV3-1 (or the pseudogene TRBV3-2) to TRBJ2-2; D assignment may be TRBD1 or TRBD2 (5 bases each). The length of the CDR3 is 15 residues. V lost 2 bases and J lost 5, with 12 bases in between. CDR1 is LGHDT and CDR2 is YNNKEL in the germline V gene (reference sequence). For the CDR3, the DNA is TGTGCCAGCAGCCAATGGCCAGGGAGTACCGGGGAGCTGTTTTTT. It translates to CASSQWPGSTGELFF.